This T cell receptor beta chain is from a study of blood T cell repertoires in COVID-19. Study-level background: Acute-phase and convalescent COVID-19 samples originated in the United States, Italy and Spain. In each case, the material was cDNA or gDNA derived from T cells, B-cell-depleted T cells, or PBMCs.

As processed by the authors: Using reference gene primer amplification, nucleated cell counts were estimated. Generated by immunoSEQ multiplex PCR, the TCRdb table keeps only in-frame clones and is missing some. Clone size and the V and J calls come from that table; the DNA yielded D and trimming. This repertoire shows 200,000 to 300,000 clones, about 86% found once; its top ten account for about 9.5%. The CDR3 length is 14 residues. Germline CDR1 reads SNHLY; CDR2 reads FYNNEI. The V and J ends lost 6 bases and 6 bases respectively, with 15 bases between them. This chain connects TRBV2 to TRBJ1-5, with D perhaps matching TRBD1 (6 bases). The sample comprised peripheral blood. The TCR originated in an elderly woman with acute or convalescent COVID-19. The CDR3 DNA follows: TGTGCCAGCAGAGGACAGCCCGTTGGTCAGCCCCAGCATTTT. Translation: CASRGQPVGQPQHF.